Shown below are 30 T cell receptor beta chains from a single sample sequenced in a study of PD-L1 blockade in urothelial cancer. As for time point: pretreatment peripheral blood. The method was immunoSEQ multiplex PCR; TCRdb's version includes in-frame clones alone and lacks a portion of them. The sample consists of tens of thousands of clones, 85% to 90% of them appearing once. The sequencing used PBMCs, collected around atezolizumab (anti-PD-L1) treatment. These receptors were collected from a man between 60 and 70 years old with urothelial cancer.

This sequence joins TRBV7-3 and TRBJ1-6; maybe TRBD1 (5 bases). The germline gives CDR1 SGHTA, CDR2 FQGTGA. V was cut by 1 base and J by 0 bases, with 13 bases left in between. CDR3 length equals 18 residues. CDR3 loop: CASSLNGAGSSYNSPLHF. CDR3 bases: TGTGCCAGCAGCTTAAATGGGGCAGGAAGCTCCTATAATTCACCCCTCCACTTT. The complete variable domain, with remaining parts taken from reference TRBV7-3 and TRBJ1-6, reads GAGVSQTPSNKVTEKGKYVELRCDPISGHTALYWYRQSLGQGPEFLIYFQGTGAADDSGLPNDRFFAVRPEGSVSTLKIQRTERGDSAVYLCASSLNGAGSSYNSPLHFGNGTRLTVT.

This clone was seen once. The J gene is TRBJ2-7, the V gene TRBV11-2; 9 bases match TRBD2. CDR3 length: 18 residues. Germline V lookup: CDR1 SGHAT, CDR2 FQNNGV. The J segment lost 3 bases and the V segment lost 2 bases, leaving 14 bases of the junction unmatched. The CDR3 reads CASSLRPGSRGGIYEQYF. The CDR3 DNA reads TGTGCCAGCAGCTTAAGGCCTGGATCGCGGGGGGGCATCTACGAGCAGTACTTC.

This rearrangement joins TRBV4-2 to TRBJ2-3, with 9 bases lining up with TRBD2. Germline CDR1 LGHNA, CDR2 YNFKEQ. The CDR3 extends over 21 amino acids. J lost 0 bases, V lost 4 bases, and 20 bases had no gene match. The CDR3 nucleotides are TGTGCCAGCAGCCCAAACAGGGGCGCAGCGGGAGGCGGCACCAGCACAGATACGCAGTATTTT. The encoded protein is CASSPNRGAAGGGTSTDTQYF.

V is TRBV19 and J is TRBJ2-4; D may be TRBD1 (5 bases). V lost 5 bases, J lost 7 bases, and 9 bases lay in between. CDR3 size: 12 residues. CDR1 and CDR2 (germline): LNHDA, SQIVND (reference sequence). This CDR3 reads CASSPGLNIQYF. As DNA, the CDR3 is TGTGCCAGTAGTCCAGGGTTGAACATTCAGTACTTC.

The gene calls are TRBV7-2 and TRBJ2-7; 13 nucleotides agree with TRBD2. The V gene end was trimmed by 5 bases and the J gene end by 4 bases; junction bases not matched to a gene: 8. The CDR3 sequence is 16 residues long. CDR1 is SGHTA and CDR2 is FQGNSA in the germline V gene. The CDR3: CASSHWTSGRGYEQYF. The DNA of the CDR3 is TGTGCCAGCAGCCACTGGACTAGCGGGAGAGGGTACGAGCAGTACTTC.

J is TRBJ2-7 and V is TRBV4-2, with 12 bases that match TRBD2. V shed 1 base and J 3 bases; nucleotides not matched to a gene: 4. CDR3 length: 16 amino acids. CDR1 LGHNA and CDR2 YNFKEQ come from the germline V gene. DNA of the CDR3: TGTGCCAGCAGCCAAGGGACTAGCGGGACGTTCTACGAGCAGTACTTC. It is translated as CASSQGTSGTFYEQYF.

The V and J genes are TRBV19 and TRBJ2-7; 7 nucleotides match TRBD1. V gave up 7 bases and J gave up 0 bases; unmatched junction bases: 6. CDR1 is LNHDA and CDR2 is SQIVND in the germline V gene (reference sequence). The CDR3 is 14 amino acids. CDR3 DNA: TGTGCCAGTACTTCAGGGGACAGCTCCTACGAGCAGTACTTC. It codes for CASTSGDSSYEQYF.

The chain carries TRBV6-5 and TRBJ1-6; D possibly corresponds to TRBD1 (5 bases). Germline CDR1 is MNHEY and CDR2 is SVGAGI. The V gene lost 6 bases and the J gene lost 8 bases, with 14 bases spanning the gap. The CDR3 is made up of 14 amino acids. The chain's CDR3 is CASSGGVLYSPLHF. DNA of the CDR3: TGTGCCAGCAGCGGAGGGGTCCTCTATTCACCCCTCCACTTT.

This chain uses TRBV9 with TRBJ2-2; the D gene is possibly TRBD2 (6 bases). The CDR3 length is 18 residues. Trimming left V 3 bases short and J 2 bases short, with 20 bases between. Germline V gene lookup returns CDR1 SGDLS and CDR2 YYNGEE. As DNA, the CDR3 is TGTGCCAGCAGCGGGGCCCGATCGGGACTTTTAAACACCGGGGAGCTGTTTTTT. Translating it yields CASSGARSGLLNTGELFF.

This clone was observed once. V gene TRBV2 combines with J gene TRBJ2-7; a possible D gene is TRBD1 (5 bases). CDR1 SNHLY and CDR2 FYNNEI come from the germline V gene. The V gene lost 4 bases and the J gene lost 1 base, with 11 bases spanning the gap. The CDR3 sequence is 14 residues long. The CDR3 is CASSGQSLSYEQYF. The CDR3 DNA sequence: TGTGCCAGCAGTGGACAGAGCCTTTCCTACGAGCAGTACTTC.

The chain recombines TRBV28 with TRBJ2-7, with a possible D match to TRBD2 (6 bases). The CDR3 spans 11 residues. Trimming shortened V by 1 base and J by 9 bases, and 7 bases separated the two germline ends. CDR1 is MDHEN, CDR2 SYDVKM, per germline. In nucleotides, the CDR3 is TGTGCCAGCAGTTTATTCGGGGGGCAGTACTTC. It yields the protein CASSLFGGQYF.

The chain employs TRBV11-2 and TRBJ2-7; the match to TRBD1 covers 9 bases. Per the germline V gene, CDR1 is SGHAT and CDR2 is FQNNGV. J was trimmed by 3 bases and V by 4 bases; bases with no gene match: 7. This CDR3 spans 15 amino acids. CDR3 residues: CASSSAGTGFYEQYF. CDR3 nucleotides: TGTGCCAGCAGCTCAGCCGGGACAGGGTTCTACGAGCAGTACTTC.

The chain joins TRBV5-6 to TRBJ2-5; D uncertain. The germline gives CDR1 SGHDT, CDR2 YYEEEE. CDR3 length: 13 amino acids. With 4 bases removed from V and 5 bases from J, the gap between germline ends came to 12 bases. In DNA form, the CDR3 reads TGTGCCAGCAGCCCCCCACGGGTGGAGACCCAGTACTTC. It is translated as CASSPPRVETQYF.

The chain couples TRBV30 to TRBJ2-5; 8 nucleotides align to TRBD1. This CDR3 contains 14 residues. Per germline, CDR1 GTSNPN and CDR2 SVGIG (reference sequence). Germline trimming cut 2 bases from V and 5 bases from J; bases unmatched to any gene: 7. The DNA of the CDR3 is TGTGCCTGGAGTTCCGACAGGGGTATCGAGACCCAGTACTTC. Its translation is CAWSSDRGIETQYF.

This chain connects TRBV27 to TRBJ2-7; the match to TRBD2 covers 8 bases. J gave up 2 bases and V 6 bases, and 6 bases lay outside the gene matches. CDR1 is MNHEY, CDR2 SMNVEV, per germline (reference sequence). The CDR3 totals 14 residues. The CDR3 region is CASSPRGGPYEQYF. Written as DNA, the CDR3 is TGTGCCAGCAGCCCCCGGGGGGGTCCCTACGAGCAGTACTTC.

This rearrangement joins TRBV6-6 to TRBJ2-3; 7 nucleotides align to TRBD2. The CDR3 has 14 residues. CDR1 is MNHNY, CDR2 SVGAGI, per germline (reference sequence). With V trimmed by 6 bases and J by 4 bases, 7 bases remained unmatched. CDR3 nucleotides: TGTGCCAGCAGCCGGACTAGAGAATCAGATACGCAGTATTTT. Amino acid sequence: CASSRTRESDTQYF.

V gene TRBV5-6 combines with J gene TRBJ1-2; D unclear. Trimming left V 4 bases short and J 4 bases short, with 23 bases between. The length of the CDR3 is 17 residues. Germline V gene sequence: CDR1 SGHDT, CDR2 YYEEEE. The CDR3 DNA reads as TGTGCCAGCAGCCAAGAGACCGGGAGCGTATGGGGCTATGGCTACACCTTC. It encodes CASSQETGSVWGYGYTF.

This clone has just one count. The CDR3 DNA is TGTGCCAGTAGACCCACGGCAGGGGGTGTCTATGGCTACACCTTC. Its translation: CASRPTAGGVYGYTF. The rearrangement links TRBV19 to TRBJ1-2; TRBD1 agrees at 7 bases. V gave up 6 bases and J gave up 4 bases; unmatched junction bases: 11. Germline loops: CDR1 LNHDA, CDR2 SQIVND (reference sequence). CDR3 length: 15 amino acids.

The sample holds one count of this clone. This sequence joins TRBV11-1 and TRBJ2-5, with 13 positions matching TRBD2. Germline V gene data show CDR1 as SGHAT and CDR2 as FQDESV (reference sequence). This CDR3 is 15 amino acids long. The junction had 1 base not matched to a gene; V was cut back by 4 bases and J by 2 bases. The CDR3 loop is CASSWGLAGQETQYF. The CDR3 DNA is TGTGCCAGCAGCTGGGGACTAGCGGGGCAAGAGACCCAGTACTTC.

The chain uses TRBV28 and TRBJ2-7, with D possibly matching TRBD2 (6 bases). The V end lost 4 bases, the J end lost 2 bases, and 27 bases lay between the germline ends. Germline lookup yields CDR1 MDHEN and CDR2 SYDVKM. The CDR3 sequence is 19 residues long. The CDR3 reads CASSSTGGWGSQIPYEQYF. For the CDR3, the DNA is TGTGCCAGCAGTTCGACCGGGGGTTGGGGGTCTCAAATCCCCTACGAGCAGTACTTC.

The chain employs TRBV7-2 and TRBJ2-3, with a possible D match to TRBD2 (6 bases). The CDR3 extends over 15 amino acids. V was clipped by 1 base and J by 1 base, with 9 bases between them. Germline V gene sequence: CDR1 SGHTA, CDR2 FQGNSA. The CDR3 reads CASSLVAGRTDTQYF. CDR3 coding DNA: TGTGCCAGCAGCTTAGTTGCGGGGCGCACAGATACGCAGTATTTT.

This clone was recorded once. V and J are TRBV4-1 and TRBJ1-1; possible D gene TRBD1, 6 bases. The CDR3 loop spans 15 amino acids. Germline V CDR1 and CDR2: MGHRA, YSYEKL. Trimming removed 3 bases from V and 1 base from J, with 12 bases in between. The CDR3 DNA reads as TGCGCCAGCAGCCATACCGGGACAACGAACACTGAAGCTTTCTTT. Translation: CASSHTGTTNTEAFF.

This rearrangement joins TRBV7-2 to TRBJ2-3; 7 nucleotides agree with TRBD2. The CDR3 is made up of 16 amino acids. Germline-derived CDR1 and CDR2 are SGHTA and FQGNSA. V lost 5 bases, J lost 1 base, and 9 bases stayed unmatched. This chain's CDR3 is CASSLERGLGTDTQYF. The CDR3 region has the DNA TGTGCCAGCAGCCTCGAGCGGGGATTGGGCACAGATACGCAGTATTTT.

This rearrangement joins TRBV7-2 to TRBJ2-7; TRBD2 agrees at 7 bases. Germline V CDR1 and CDR2: SGHTA, FQGNSA. The CDR3 extends over 14 amino acids. Unmatched junction bases numbered 14, after V lost 6 bases and J lost 9 bases. CDR3 coding DNA: TGTGCCAGCAGTACCTCTAGCGGCGAACTGGGGCAGTACTTC. Amino acid sequence: CASSTSSGELGQYF.

The V call is TRBV11-2, the J call TRBJ2-7, with TRBD2 identical over 9 bases. Germline trimming cut 9 bases from V and 0 bases from J; bases unmatched to any gene: 6. Germline assignment: CDR1 SGHAT and CDR2 FQNNGV. The CDR3 is 14 amino acids. The CDR3 is CASLKREDSYEQYF. The CDR3 nucleotides read TGTGCCAGTTTAAAGCGGGAGGACTCCTACGAGCAGTACTTC.

The chain carries TRBV2 and TRBJ2-2, with 9 bases lining up with TRBD1. CDR1 and CDR2 (germline): SNHLY, FYNNEI. The CDR3 consists of 14 residues. Trimming removed 7 bases from V and 5 bases from J; junction bases left unmatched: 5. CDR3 region: CASKGTGQTGELFF. Here the CDR3 DNA reads TGTGCCAGCAAGGGGACAGGGCAAACCGGGGAGCTGTTTTTT.

The genes are TRBV4-2 and TRBJ2-1; 10 bases agree with TRBD2. The CDR3 runs 16 residues. J gave up 4 bases and V 2 bases, and 5 bases lay outside the gene matches. Germline CDR1 is LGHNA and CDR2 is YNFKEQ. In DNA form, the CDR3 reads TGTGCCAGCAGCCAACTAACTAGCGGGGTATACAATGAGCAGTTCTTC. It codes for CASSQLTSGVYNEQFF.

The gene calls are TRBV4-3 and TRBJ2-1; 9 bases map to TRBD2. J was trimmed by 3 bases and V by 1 base; bases with no gene match: 4. CDR1 and CDR2 from the germline V gene are LGHNA and YSLEER. This CDR3 is 16 amino acids long. The CDR3 reads CASSQVGAGGYNEQFF. CDR3 bases: TGCGCCAGCAGCCAAGTTGGAGCGGGAGGCTACAATGAGCAGTTCTTC.

The chain uses TRBV19 and TRBJ2-7, with 9 bases lining up with TRBD1. V shed 6 bases and J 6 bases; nucleotides not matched to a gene: 6. Germline lookup yields CDR1 LNHDA and CDR2 SQIVND (reference sequence). This CDR3 has 13 amino acids. CDR3 amino acids: CASSRDRATEQYF. The CDR3, as DNA: TGTGCCAGTAGCAGGGACAGGGCGACCGAGCAGTACTTC.

The chain has TRBV11-3 and TRBJ2-5, with 10 bases lining up with TRBD1. This CDR3 has 16 amino acids. Trimming removed 5 bases from V and 2 bases from J; junction bases left unmatched: 8. Germline lookup yields CDR1 SGHNT and CDR2 YENEEA. In nucleotides, the CDR3 is TGTGCCAGCAGCCTGGGGGACAGGGGCTTGCAAGAGACCCAGTACTTC. Protein sequence: CASSLGDRGLQETQYF.